Below are 8 T cell receptor beta chains sequenced from a single sample in a study of response to subunit inactivated influenza vaccine. In TCRdb, the RT-PCR reads were re-called with MiXCR into one record per CDR3 protein. Of 490,000 or so distinct CDR3 sequences listed, approximately 7.1% are singletons. This sample comprised PBMCs from blood, obtained roughly 24 months after vaccination. These receptors originate from a man in his fifties or sixties who received an inactivated influenza vaccine.

This clonotype was counted a few times. V and J are TRBV7-7 and TRBJ2-2, with a tentative D call TRBD1 (7 bases). CDR1 and CDR2 (germline): SSHAT, FNYEAQ (reference sequence). This CDR3 is 18 amino acids long. The ends were cut back, 4 bases at V and 6 bases at J, with 24 bases in the middle. CDR3 DNA: TGTGCCAGCAGCTCCAAGACACGACAGGGAGGAGGCGCCGGGGAGCTGTTTTTT. Protein sequence: CASSSKTRQGGGAGELFF. The variable domain in full, with the rest retrieved from reference TRBV7-7 and TRBJ2-2, is GAGVSQSPRYKVTKRGQDVTLRCDPISSHATLYWYQQALGQGPEFLTYFNYEAQPDKSGLPSDRFSAERPEGSISTLTIQRTEQRDSAMYRCASSSKTRQGGGAGELFFGEGSRLTVL.

This rearrangement joins TRBV20-1 to TRBJ1-5; D gene unclear. This CDR3 contains 10 residues. Germline values: CDR1 DFQATT, CDR2 SNEGSKA (reference sequence). The CDR3 loop reads CRELYKPQHF. DNA for the CDR3: TGCAGAGAACTTTACAAGCCCCAGCATTTT.

Many counts were recorded for this clonotype. J is TRBJ2-5 and V is TRBV5-1; no clear D. This CDR3 is 11 amino acids long. Trimming stripped 4 bases from V and 5 bases from J, with 6 bases between. Germline CDR1 is SGHRS and CDR2 is YFSETQ. CDR3 DNA: TGCGCCAGCAGCCGTAAGGAGACCCAGTACTTC. The encoded protein is CASSRKETQYF.

This clonotype was found a few times. The J gene is TRBJ1-1, the V gene TRBV19; D perhaps matches TRBD1 (5 bases). V dropped 7 bases and J dropped 7 bases, with 13 bases sitting between them. CDR3 length: 12 residues. Germline CDR1 and CDR2: LNHDA and SQIVND (reference sequence). DNA for the CDR3: TGTGCCAGTAAAAGGTGGGACGGTGAAGCTTTCTTT. This codes for CASKRWDGEAFF.

This clonotype was picked up many times. In nucleotides, the CDR3 is TGTGCCAGCAGCTTGGGGGGAGGGCCCTTTAATGAGCAGTTCTTC. This sequence encodes CASSLGGGPFNEQFF. The chain joins TRBV5-6 to TRBJ2-1; 7 nucleotides match TRBD2. CDR1 is SGHDT, CDR2 YYEEEE, per germline. With V trimmed by 0 bases and J by 7 bases, 7 bases remained unmatched. The CDR3 consists of 15 residues.

The rearrangement joins TRBV5-1 to TRBJ1-5; TRBD1 agrees at 7 bases. The germline V gene encodes CDR1 SGHRS and CDR2 YFSETQ. This CDR3 comprises 15 residues. With 4 bases clipped from V and 2 bases from J, the junction kept 6 bases outside the gene matches. The CDR3 coding sequence is TGCGCCAGCAGCGTGACCGGGACAGGCAATCAGCCCCAGCATTTT. Translated, it gives CASSVTGTGNQPQHF.

Ten or more counts support this clonotype. The V call is TRBV18, the J call TRBJ2-1; D not resolved. V shed 1 base and J shed 1 base, with 2 bases lying between them. Germline CDR1 and CDR2: KGHSH and LQKENI. CDR3 length: 13 amino acids. In DNA form, the CDR3 reads TGTGCCAGCTCACCACAGTCCTACAATGAGCAGTTCTTC. It translates to CASSPQSYNEQFF.

This clonotype was detected ten times or more. V gene TRBV7-2 combines with J gene TRBJ1-5, with no clear D. V dropped 5 bases and J dropped 4 bases, with 9 bases sitting between them. The CDR3 runs to 13 residues. In germline, CDR1 is SGHTA, CDR2 FQGNSA. This chain's CDR3 is CASSPKVNQPQHF. CDR3 nucleotides: TGTGCCAGCAGCCCCAAGGTGAATCAGCCCCAGCATTTT.